The 30 T cell receptor beta chains below come from one sample, sequenced in a study of blood T cell repertoires in COVID-19 (dated by TCRdb to the early 2020s). Library prep was done by the immunoSEQ multiplex PCR assay. Drawn from immuneACCESS, this table holds only the in-frame rearrangements with V and J called that TCRdb kept. Clones are partly lost; checked studies trace under half to an unresolved V gene and leave the rest unexplained. This sample comprises hundreds of thousands of clones, approximately 90% of them detected only once. Approximately 2% of the sample is in the top ten clones. The sample consisted of PBMCs or T cells enriched from blood (not recorded which). These receptors were obtained from a woman between 55 and 75 years old in a cohort exposed to, infected with or recovered from COVID-19 (not recorded which).

The V call is TRBV6-6, the J call TRBJ1-6, with D possibly TRBD1 on 5 matching bases. In germline, CDR1 is MNHNY, CDR2 SVGAGI (reference sequence). The CDR3 runs 14 residues. The V end lost 6 bases, the J end lost 8 bases, and 14 bases lay between the germline ends. CDR3 nucleotide sequence: TGTGCCAGCAGCCGCGGGGGGGAGCATTCACCCCTCCACTTT. Translating gives CASSRGGEHSPLHF.

With respect to this clone: The junction and the germline gene differ at one end; a read error may be behind it. This chain uses TRBV6-5 with TRBJ2-3, with 9 bases aligning to TRBD2. The CDR3 runs 14 residues. Germline V gene sequence: CDR1 MNHEY, CDR2 SVGAGI. The CDR3 DNA sequence: TGTGCCAGCAGTTACTCGACCGGGACTAGCCTCATGGATTTT. Its translation is CASSYSTGTSLMDF.

The chain recombines TRBV6-5 with TRBJ2-6, with unresolved D. Germline assignment: CDR1 MNHEY and CDR2 SVGAGI. Between the trimmed V and J ends, which lost 7 bases and 0 bases, there was a span of 7 bases. The CDR3 loop spans 14 amino acids. CDR3 sequence (DNA): TGTGCCAGCAAGGCGGACTCTGGGGCCAACGTCCTGACTTTC. Translated, it gives CASKADSGANVLTF.

This sequence joins TRBV15 and TRBJ2-2, with TRBD2 matching over 11 bases. Germline assignment: CDR1 LNHNV and CDR2 YYDKDF (reference sequence). The CDR3 runs 17 residues. Trimming removed 0 bases from V and 2 bases from J; junction bases left unmatched: 2. The CDR3 nucleotides are TGTGCCACCAGCAGAGAAAGACTAGCGGGAAACACCGGGGAGCTGTTTTTT. The encoded protein is CATSRERLAGNTGELFF. Filled out from reference TRBV15 and TRBJ2-2, the complete variable domain reads DAMVIQNPRYQVTQFGKPVTLSCSQTLNHNVMYWYQQKSSQAPKLLFHYYDKDFNNEADTPDNFQSRRPNTSFCFLDIRSPGLGDTAMYLCATSRERLAGNTGELFFGEGSRLTVL.

This chain connects TRBV10-3 to TRBJ1-1, with 8 positions matching TRBD1. This CDR3 has 14 residues. The junction had 1 base not matched to a gene; V was cut back by 3 bases and J by 1 base. Looked up from germline, CDR1 is ENHRY and CDR2 is SYGVKD. CDR3 sequence reads: CAISEDRGNTEAFF. The CDR3 coding sequence is TGTGCCATCAGTGAAGACAGGGGGAACACTGAAGCTTTCTTT.

This clone was counted ten times or more. The genes are TRBV3-1 (or the pseudogene TRBV3-2) and TRBJ1-2, with D possibly TRBD1 on 5 matching bases. V was trimmed by 4 bases and J by 4 bases, leaving 16 bases between them. Germline V lookup: CDR1 LGHDT, CDR2 YNNKEL (reference sequence). This CDR3 is built from 15 residues. The CDR3 reads CASSLIGGSSYGYTF. CDR3 in DNA: TGTGCCAGCAGCCTCATTGGGGGGAGCAGCTATGGCTACACCTTC.

J is TRBJ2-3 and V is TRBV7-2, with a tentative D call TRBD2 (5 bases). The V and J ends lost 5 bases and 12 bases respectively, with 15 bases between them. This CDR3 region has 12 residues. The germline V gene encodes CDR1 SGHTA and CDR2 FQGNSA. DNA of the CDR3: TGTGCCAGCAGCCATCAACCGGGGTTCCAGTATTTT. Its translation: CASSHQPGFQYF.

V and J are TRBV19 and TRBJ2-1; 7 nucleotides align to TRBD2. The CDR3 has 14 amino acids. V lost 6 bases, J lost 4 bases, and 6 bases stayed unmatched. Germline V gene lookup returns CDR1 LNHDA and CDR2 SQIVND (reference sequence). Here the CDR3 reads CASRRRELYNEQFF. The DNA for the CDR3 is TGTGCCAGTAGGCGGCGGGAGCTATACAATGAGCAGTTCTTC.

This clone has only one observation. The chain couples TRBV1 to TRBJ2-5; the table names TRBD2, a call not compared with the DNA. TRBV1 is recorded as a pseudogene. The CDR3 runs to 15 residues. CDR3 protein: CTSSHGAGVPETQYF. For the CDR3, the DNA is TGCACCAGCAGCCATGGAGCGGGAGTACCGGAGACCCAGTACTTC.

This clone was seen once. This chain joins TRBV2 and TRBJ1-1; 10 positions agree with TRBD1. Losses at the gene ends were 6 bases for V and 4 bases for J; bases not matched to a gene: 8. The CDR3 has 15 residues. Looked up from germline, CDR1 is SNHLY and CDR2 is FYNNEI. The CDR3 nucleotides are TGTGCCAGCAGAGGGACAGGGGATGGAAGCACTGAAGCTTTCTTT. Protein sequence: CASRGTGDGSTEAFF.

The rearrangement joins TRBV7-9 to TRBJ1-4; 10 bases align to TRBD1. The CDR3 loop spans 16 amino acids. CDR1 and CDR2 from the germline V gene are SEHNR and FQNEAQ (reference sequence). The trim removed 5 bases at V and 2 bases at J, leaving 5 bases unmatched. CDR3: CASSPTGGKTNEKLFF. Written as DNA, the CDR3 is TGTGCCAGCAGCCCGACAGGGGGCAAGACTAATGAAAAACTGTTTTTT.

This chain uses TRBV24-1 with TRBJ2-1, with 8 bases fitting TRBD2. CDR1 KGHDR and CDR2 SFDVKD come from the germline V gene. The CDR3 spans 16 residues. V lost 1 base to trimming and J lost 7 bases; unmatched junction nucleotides: 8. CDR3 region: CATSDFSRAGANEQFF. The CDR3 nucleotides are TGTGCCACCAGTGATTTCTCCAGAGCGGGGGCGAATGAGCAGTTCTTC.

The chain combines TRBV4-1 with TRBJ1-4, with 7 bases fitting TRBD1. The CDR3 contains 17 residues. Germline lookup yields CDR1 MGHRA and CDR2 YSYEKL. Trimming at V came to 4 bases and at J to 4 bases, leaving 12 bases not matched to a gene. Here the CDR3 DNA reads TGCGCCAGCAGCCTCACAGGGGTCGGAAATCTTAATGAAAAACTGTTTTTT. Its protein is CASSLTGVGNLNEKLFF.

V and J are TRBV7-9 and TRBJ2-3; D is possibly TRBD1 (6 bases). V was cut by 3 bases and J by 5 bases, with 15 bases left in between. The CDR3 runs to 15 residues. Germline V gene lookup returns CDR1 SEHNR and CDR2 FQNEAQ (reference sequence). The CDR3 region is CASSFLAEGGDTQYF. DNA of the CDR3: TGTGCCAGCAGCTTCCTGGCAGAAGGGGGAGATACGCAGTATTTT.

The J gene is TRBJ1-1, the V gene TRBV4-2; no firm D call. Trimming removed 0 bases from V and 2 bases from J, with 4 bases in between. Germline V gives CDR1 LGHNA, CDR2 YNFKEQ. This CDR3 is 13 amino acids long. CDR3 bases: TGTGCCAGCAGCCAAGAGGCCAACACTGAAGCTTTCTTT. It yields the protein CASSQEANTEAFF.

This chain joins TRBV6-5 and TRBJ1-6, with 7 bases fitting TRBD1. CDR3 length: 14 residues. V lost 6 bases to trimming and J lost 7 bases; unmatched junction nucleotides: 6. CDR1 MNHEY and CDR2 SVGAGI come from the germline V gene. In nucleotides, the CDR3 is TGTGCCAGCAGAACGGGACAGCTAAATTCACCCCTCCACTTT. Protein: CASRTGQLNSPLHF.

This chain connects TRBV19 to TRBJ1-2; 7 bases are a match to TRBD1. CDR1 and CDR2 (germline): LNHDA, SQIVND (reference sequence). The V and J ends lost 7 bases and 4 bases, in that order; junction bases with no gene match: 15. The CDR3 covers 16 residues. CDR3 in DNA: TGTGCCAGTATGGGTTCCGACAGGGCCGGCGTCTATGGCTACACCTTC. This sequence encodes CASMGSDRAGVYGYTF.

The V gene is TRBV28, the J gene TRBJ2-7, with 7 bases lining up with TRBD2. V gave up 6 bases and J gave up 1 base; unmatched junction bases: 9. Germline V gene sequence: CDR1 MDHEN, CDR2 SYDVKM. The CDR3 is made up of 15 amino acids. CDR3 region: CASRPTSLASYEQYF. CDR3 nucleotide sequence: TGTGCCAGCAGGCCGACTAGCCTAGCGTCCTACGAGCAGTACTTC.

This chain links TRBV19 with TRBJ2-1; possible D gene TRBD1, 5 bases. Germline V gene data show CDR1 as LNHDA and CDR2 as SQIVND (reference sequence). The CDR3 extends over 13 amino acids. The ends were cut back, 4 bases at V and 6 bases at J, with 10 bases in the middle. The CDR3 is CASSSRQGNEQFF. CDR3 bases: TGTGCCAGTAGTAGTAGGCAGGGCAATGAGCAGTTCTTC.

This chain connects TRBV2 to TRBJ1-3; weak D call: TRBD1 (6 bases). The CDR3 contains 15 residues. In germline, CDR1 is SNHLY, CDR2 FYNNEI. V was shortened by 8 bases and J by 0 bases, with 14 bases between the two germline ends. The CDR3 reads CASVRDTSSGNTIYF. The CDR3 DNA follows: TGTGCCAGCGTACGGGACACGAGCTCTGGAAACACCATATATTTT.

This clone was observed a handful of times. V gene TRBV19 combines with J gene TRBJ1-4; 7 bases match TRBD1. The CDR3 contains 15 residues. Germline CDR1 and CDR2: LNHDA and SQIVND (reference sequence). J gave up 4 bases and V 5 bases, and 7 bases lay outside the gene matches. CDR3 in DNA: TGTGCCAGTAGTGTCTCCGGGACAGATAATGAAAAACTGTTTTTT. It encodes CASSVSGTDNEKLFF. Full variable domain (remainder filled in from reference TRBV19 and TRBJ1-4): DGGITQSPKYLFRKEGQNVTLSCEQNLNHDAMYWYRQDPGQGLRLIYYSQIVNDFQKGDIAEGYSVSREKKESFPLTVTSAQKNPTAFYLCASSVSGTDNEKLFFGSGTQLSVL.

The CDR3 sequence: CASSPVSNSPLHF. The CDR3 coding sequence is TGTGCCAGCAGCCCAGTTTCAAATTCACCCCTCCACTTT. The genes are TRBV7-9 and TRBJ1-6; D ambiguous. The V and J ends lost 5 bases and 7 bases respectively, with 9 bases between them. The CDR3 is made up of 13 amino acids. CDR1 and CDR2 (germline): SEHNR, FQNEAQ (reference sequence).

CDR3 DNA sequence: TGTGCCAGCAGCCACCAGGGGGTGAAAGAAAAACTGTTTTTT. Translating it yields CASSHQGVKEKLFF. This chain uses TRBV7-8 with TRBJ1-4; 7 nucleotides line up with TRBD1. Losses at the gene ends were 5 bases for V and 8 bases for J; bases not matched to a gene: 8. The CDR3 has 14 residues. CDR1 is SGHVS, CDR2 FQNEAQ, per germline. Full variable domain (outside the CDR3, taken from reference TRBV7-8 and TRBJ1-4): GAGVSQSPRYKVAKRGQDVALRCDPISGHVSLFWYQQALGQGPEFLTYFQNEAQLDKSGLPSDRFFAERPEGSVSTLKIQRTQQEDSAVYLCASSHQGVKEKLFFGSGTQLSVL.

This chain joins TRBV6-1 and TRBJ1-1, with TRBD1 as a possible D gene (5 bases). Germline V gene data show CDR1 as MNHNS and CDR2 as SASEGT. Trimming shortened V by 1 base and J by 1 base, and 10 bases separated the two germline ends. The CDR3 runs 15 residues. The CDR3 DNA is TGTGCCAGCAGTGAAGTCCAGGGCCCGAACACTGAAGCTTTCTTT. This codes for CASSEVQGPNTEAFF.

This clone was counted only a few times. The J gene is TRBJ2-7, the V gene TRBV5-1; 10 nucleotides agree with TRBD1. Germline CDR1 is SGHRS and CDR2 is YFSETQ. V shed 3 bases, J shed 7 bases, and the junction held 10 bases outside the gene matches. This CDR3 spans 15 amino acids. The CDR3 DNA is TGCGCCAGCAGCTGGCCCACCGGGACAGGGGAGGAGCAGTACTTC. This gives the protein CASSWPTGTGEEQYF. The complete variable domain, with remaining parts taken from reference TRBV5-1 and TRBJ2-7, reads KAGVTQTPRYLIKTRGQQVTLSCSPISGHRSVSWYQQTPGQGLQFLFEYFSETQRNKGNFPGRFSGRQFSNSRSEMNVSTLELGDSALYLCASSWPTGTGEEQYFGPGTRLTVT.

CDR3 nucleotide sequence: TGTGCCAGCAGCGTCCACAGGCCGGGGAACACCGGGGAGCTGTTTTTT. Amino acid sequence: CASSVHRPGNTGELFF. This chain connects TRBV9 to TRBJ2-2, with TRBD1 as a possible D gene (5 bases). The germline V and J ends were trimmed by 2 bases and 1 base, with 12 bases remaining between them. Germline CDR1 reads SGDLS; CDR2 reads YYNGEE. The CDR3 totals 16 residues.

The chain links TRBV6-5 to TRBJ1-6; D ambiguous. The V gene's germline CDR1 is MNHEY and CDR2 SVGAGI. This CDR3 has 14 residues. The ends were cut back, 6 bases at V and 0 bases at J, with 6 bases in the middle. CDR3 sequence reads: CASRESSYNSPLHF. The CDR3 DNA reads TGTGCCAGCAGAGAGAGCTCCTATAATTCACCCCTCCACTTT.

The rearrangement links TRBV6-5 to TRBJ2-7; 7 nucleotides align to TRBD2. The germline CDR1 and CDR2 sequences are MNHEY and SVGAGI. The ends lost 3 bases at V and 3 bases at J; junction bases unmatched: 11. The CDR3 totals 16 residues. The CDR3: CASSYQGTSEHYEQYF. DNA of the CDR3: TGTGCCAGCAGTTATCAGGGCACTAGCGAACACTACGAGCAGTACTTC.

The V gene is TRBV5-6, the J gene TRBJ1-6, with unresolved D. Germline CDR1 SGHDT, CDR2 YYEEEE. V lost 5 bases and J lost 10, with 19 bases in between. The CDR3 is 15 amino acids. The CDR3 sequence is CASSRPGDRVSPLHF. CDR3 in DNA: TGTGCCAGCAGTCGACCCGGGGATCGAGTCTCACCCCTCCACTTT.

This chain uses TRBV18 with TRBJ2-1; TRBD1 matches at 11 bases. CDR3 length: 15 residues. Germline assignment: CDR1 KGHSH and CDR2 LQKENI. The J segment lost 3 bases and the V segment lost 4 bases, leaving 2 bases of the junction unmatched. CDR3 region: CASSQGTGGYNEQFF. The CDR3 DNA sequence: TGTGCCAGCTCACAAGGGACAGGGGGCTACAATGAGCAGTTCTTC. Filled out from reference TRBV18 and TRBJ2-1, the complete variable domain reads NAGVMQNPRHLVRRRGQEARLRCSPMKGHSHVYWYRQLPEEGLKFMVYLQKENIIDESGMPKERFSAEFPKEGPSILRIQQVVRGDSAAYFCASSQGTGGYNEQFFGPGTRLTVL.